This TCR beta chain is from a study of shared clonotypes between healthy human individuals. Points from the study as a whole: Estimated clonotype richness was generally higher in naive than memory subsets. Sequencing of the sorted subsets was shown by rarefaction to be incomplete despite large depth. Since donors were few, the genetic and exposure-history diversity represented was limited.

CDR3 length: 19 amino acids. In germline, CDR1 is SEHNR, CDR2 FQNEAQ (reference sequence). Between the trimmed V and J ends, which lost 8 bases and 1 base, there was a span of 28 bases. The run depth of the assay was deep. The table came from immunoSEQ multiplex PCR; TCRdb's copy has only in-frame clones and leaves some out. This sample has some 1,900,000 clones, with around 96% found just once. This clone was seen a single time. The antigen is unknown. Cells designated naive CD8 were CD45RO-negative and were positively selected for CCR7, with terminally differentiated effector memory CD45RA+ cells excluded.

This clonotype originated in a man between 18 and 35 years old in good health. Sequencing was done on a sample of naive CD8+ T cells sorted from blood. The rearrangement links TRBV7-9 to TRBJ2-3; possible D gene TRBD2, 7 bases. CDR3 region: CASVLGGEGPAPGTDTQYF. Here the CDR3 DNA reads TGTGCCAGCGTCCTAGGGGGGGAGGGACCGGCCCCCGGCACAGATACGCAGTATTTT. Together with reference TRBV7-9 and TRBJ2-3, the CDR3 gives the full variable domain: DTGVSQNPRHKITKRGQNVTFRCDPISEHNRLYWYRQTLGQGPEFLTYFQNEAQLEKSRLLSDRFSAERPKGSFSTLEIQRTEQGDSAMYLCASVLGGEGPAPGTDTQYFGPGTRLTVL.